What follows are 9 T cell receptor beta chains derived from one specimen sequenced in a study of T cell changes during pregnancy in multiple sclerosis. Generated by immunoSEQ multiplex PCR, the TCRdb table keeps only in-frame clones and is missing some. Of 75,000 to 100,000 clones in the sample, 90% to 95% were seen once. Sequenced here: peripheral blood, sampled after pregnancy. These receptors came from a female donor in good health, enrolled as a control in a pregnancy study.

The V call is TRBV2, the J call TRBJ1-6, with 7 bases aligning to TRBD1. There are 14 residues in the CDR3. Germline V CDR1 and CDR2: SNHLY, FYNNEI. The J segment lost 10 bases and the V segment lost 7 bases, leaving 10 bases of the junction unmatched. The CDR3 DNA follows: TGTGCCAGCAAGGAGACAGGGACCCAATCACCCCTCCACTTT. Its translation is CASKETGTQSPLHF.

The rearrangement links TRBV7-3 to TRBJ1-6; 10 bases fit TRBD1. CDR1 is SGHTA, CDR2 FQGTGA, per germline. The CDR3 contains 15 residues. Unmatched junction bases numbered 7, after V lost 6 bases and J lost 8 bases. In DNA, the CDR3 is TGTGCCAGCAGTATTACCGGGACAGGGGATTCACCCCTCCACTTT. Amino acid sequence: CASSITGTGDSPLHF.

The CDR3 is CASSQASGRTEAFF. In DNA form, the CDR3 reads TGTGCCAGCAGCCAAGCGTCAGGGCGGACTGAAGCTTTCTTT. V and J are TRBV14 and TRBJ1-1; tentative D call: TRBD1 (5 bases). CDR1 is SGHDN and CDR2 is FVKESK in the germline V gene. Between the trimmed V and J ends, which lost 1 base and 5 bases, there was a span of 11 bases. This CDR3 comprises 14 residues.

In its sample, this clone was seen once. The rearrangement uses TRBV19 and TRBJ1-6; 9 positions agree with TRBD1. The length of the CDR3 is 13 residues. Per germline, CDR1 LNHDA and CDR2 SQIVND (reference sequence). Unmatched junction bases numbered 4, after V lost 9 bases and J lost 7 bases. The CDR3: CASSDRGNSPLHF. DNA of the CDR3: TGTGCCAGCAGTGACAGGGGGAATTCACCCCTCCACTTT.

This chain joins TRBV2 and TRBJ2-7; tentative D call: TRBD1 (6 bases). Per germline, CDR1 SNHLY and CDR2 FYNNEI. This CDR3 is built from 13 residues. V was cut by 2 bases and J by 6 bases, with 11 bases left in between. The CDR3 DNA is TGTGCCAGCAGTGAACAGGGGTACTCCGAGCAGTACTTC. Translation: CASSEQGYSEQYF.

This clone was counted only a few times. The V call is TRBV7-3, the J call TRBJ2-3, with D maybe TRBD1 (6 bases). Germline-derived CDR1 and CDR2 are SGHTA and FQGTGA. Trimming took off 3 bases at V and 0 bases at J, with 7 bases between the two ends. The CDR3 has 14 residues. The DNA for the CDR3 is TGTGCCAGCAGCTTCCAGGGGAGCACAGATACGCAGTATTTT. This gives the protein CASSFQGSTDTQYF.

The chain combines TRBV5-4 with TRBJ1-2; D uncertain. Germline assignment: CDR1 SGHNT and CDR2 YYREEE (reference sequence). Trimming left V 2 bases short and J 0 bases short, with 11 bases between. This CDR3 region has 15 residues. The CDR3 loop is CASSFGRRPNYGYTF. The CDR3 DNA follows: TGTGCCAGCAGCTTCGGCCGGAGGCCTAACTATGGCTACACCTTC.

This clone showed up just once. This chain joins TRBV4-3 and TRBJ2-3, with 8 positions matching TRBD2. V dropped 0 bases and J dropped 8; count of bases not matched to a gene: 13. Per the germline V gene, CDR1 is LGHNA and CDR2 is YSLEER. The CDR3 spans 17 residues. Here the CDR3 DNA reads TGCGCCAGCAGCCAAGAGTGGGTCGGGGGGGGCCGGGGTACGCAGTATTTT. Translating gives CASSQEWVGGGRGTQYF.

V is TRBV5-1 and J is TRBJ2-3; 7 positions match TRBD2. Germline CDR1 SGHRS, CDR2 YFSETQ. The CDR3 has 14 residues. The junction had 4 bases not matched to a gene; V was cut back by 0 bases and J by 6 bases. The CDR3 here is CASSLGTSGDTQYF. In nucleotides, the CDR3 is TGCGCCAGCAGCTTGGGGACTAGTGGCGATACGCAGTATTTT.